These 20 T cell receptor beta chains share one sample of origin, sequenced in a study of blood T cell repertoires in COVID-19. Libraries were prepared by immunoSEQ multiplex PCR; TCRdb keeps only in-frame clonotypes and omits some of them. The table has 130,000 to 150,000 clones, more than 75% seen once. The sequencing input was PBMCs or T cells enriched from blood (not recorded which). These receptors all come from a young woman with acute COVID-19.

The gene calls are TRBV3-1 (or the pseudogene TRBV3-2) and TRBJ1-1; D ambiguous. Trimming cost V 4 bases and J 0 bases, with 12 bases left between them. Per the germline V gene, CDR1 is LGHDT and CDR2 is YNNKEL (reference sequence). The CDR3 extends over 15 amino acids. CDR3 bases: TGTGCCAGCAGCCCGCCACAGACCATGAACACTGAAGCTTTCTTT. Translation gives CASSPPQTMNTEAFF.

The chain combines TRBV4-3 with TRBJ1-3; D is undetermined. The CDR3 is 16 residues long. The germline V and J ends were trimmed by 1 base and 0 bases, with 10 bases remaining between them. Germline V CDR1 and CDR2: LGHNA, YSLEER. CDR3 in amino acids: CASSQAGGSSGNTIYF. The CDR3 region has the DNA TGCGCCAGCAGCCAAGCCGGCGGGAGCTCTGGAAACACCATATATTTT.

The chain carries TRBV27 and TRBJ1-2; D perhaps matches TRBD1 (6 bases). The germline gives CDR1 MNHEY, CDR2 SMNVEV (reference sequence). The CDR3 is made up of 15 amino acids. The V end lost 3 bases, the J end lost 4 bases, and 15 bases lay between the germline ends. CDR3 nucleotides: TGTGCCAGCAGTTTTCGGGACAAGTCGTTCTATGGCTACACCTTC. Translating it yields CASSFRDKSFYGYTF.

The chain couples TRBV19 to TRBJ2-1; 8 nucleotides line up with TRBD2. The germline CDR1 and CDR2 sequences are LNHDA and SQIVND (reference sequence). This CDR3 comprises 17 residues. V trimming: 4 bases; J trimming: 3 bases; junction bases outside the gene matches: 11. CDR3 nucleotides: TGTGCCAGTAGTAGTCCCGTAGAGCGGGAGAACTACAATGAGCAGTTCTTC. Translated: CASSSPVERENYNEQFF.

The chain combines TRBV24-1 with TRBJ2-7, with D possibly being TRBD2 (6 bases). Germline V gene data show CDR1 as KGHDR and CDR2 as SFDVKD. V gave up 1 base and J gave up 4 bases, with 13 bases separating them. The CDR3 is made up of 15 amino acids. CDR3 DNA: TGTGCCACCAGTGATTTACGAGGGAGCGGGTACGAGCAGTACTTC. Translated, it gives CATSDLRGSGYEQYF.

The V call is TRBV19, the J call TRBJ1-5; D possibly corresponds to TRBD1 (5 bases). CDR3 length equals 15 residues. V lost 9 bases and J 3 bases, leaving 18 bases between the germline ends. Germline V CDR1 and CDR2: LNHDA, SQIVND (reference sequence). The chain's CDR3 is CASTLLQGTNQPQHF. Written as DNA, the CDR3 is TGTGCCAGCACATTACTCCAGGGTACCAATCAGCCCCAGCATTTT. Full variable domain (remainder filled in from reference TRBV19 and TRBJ1-5): DGGITQSPKYLFRKEGQNVTLSCEQNLNHDAMYWYRQDPGQGLRLIYYSQIVNDFQKGDIAEGYSVSREKKESFPLTVTSAQKNPTAFYLCASTLLQGTNQPQHFGDGTRLSIL.

This clone turned up a few times. This chain connects TRBV2 to TRBJ2-5; TRBD1 aligns across 7 bases. Germline CDR1 SNHLY, CDR2 FYNNEI. V lost 3 bases and J lost 5; bases outside the gene matches: 9. The CDR3 loop spans 15 amino acids. The CDR3 spells CASSEGRGRQETQYF. The CDR3, as DNA: TGTGCCAGCAGTGAGGGCAGGGGGAGACAGGAGACCCAGTACTTC.

The chain links TRBV6-2 or TRBV6-3 to TRBJ1-5; D uncertain. With 4 bases removed from V and 5 bases from J, the gap between germline ends came to 9 bases. The CDR3 is made up of 13 amino acids. Germline lookup yields CDR1 MNHEY and CDR2 SVGEGT. The CDR3 loop reads CASSLFGDQPQHF. The CDR3 DNA reads as TGTGCCAGCAGTTTATTCGGGGATCAGCCCCAGCATTTT.

The genes are TRBV9 and TRBJ1-2, with TRBD1 as a possible D gene (6 bases). V shed 4 bases and J shed 8 bases, with 18 bases lying between them. The CDR3 spans 14 residues. The germline V gene has CDR1 SGDLS and CDR2 YYNGEE. This CDR3 is CASSTRDISGGYTF. In DNA form, the CDR3 reads TGTGCCAGCAGCACAAGGGACATTTCGGGGGGCTACACCTTC.

The chain is built from TRBV29-1 and TRBJ2-2; 7 bases map to TRBD2. CDR1 and CDR2 (germline): SQVTM, ANQGSEA. The CDR3 extends over 14 amino acids. The V gene end was trimmed by 4 bases and the J gene end by 5 bases; junction bases not matched to a gene: 7. CDR3 region: CSVVRSGGTGELFF. The CDR3 nucleotides are TGCAGCGTTGTAAGGTCCGGGGGGACCGGGGAGCTGTTTTTT.

This clone appeared a few times. The chain employs TRBV30 and TRBJ1-2; the D gene is possibly TRBD1 (5 bases). This CDR3 spans 14 amino acids. The germline CDR1 and CDR2 sequences are GTSNPN and SVGIG (reference sequence). With 1 base removed from V and 7 bases from J, the gap between germline ends came to 16 bases. The CDR3 sequence is CAWSETGGVGGYTF. As DNA, the CDR3 is TGTGCCTGGAGTGAAACCGGGGGAGTGGGTGGCTACACCTTC.

The rearrangement links TRBV5-1 to TRBJ2-3, with a weak D call TRBD1 (8 bases). V lost 4 bases, J lost 6 bases, and 12 bases lay in between. The CDR3 totals 13 residues. The V gene's germline CDR1 is SGHRS and CDR2 YFSETQ. The CDR3 DNA is TGCGCCAGCAGCACACAGGGGGGGGATACGCAGTATTTT. As protein: CASSTQGGDTQYF.

The V call is TRBV6-2 or TRBV6-3, the J call TRBJ2-7; possibly TRBD2 for D (5 bases). The length of the CDR3 is 15 residues. The V gene lost 4 bases and the J gene lost 6 bases, with 19 bases spanning the gap. Germline V gene sequence: CDR1 MNHEY, CDR2 SVGEGT. CDR3 in amino acids: CASSSPGLGVSEQYF. DNA for the CDR3: TGTGCCAGCAGTTCTCCGGGTCTCGGGGTGAGCGAGCAGTACTTC.

This clone came up once. The rearrangement links TRBV14 to TRBJ1-3; D gene unclear. CDR1 and CDR2 (germline): SGHDN, FVKESK. The CDR3 loop spans 14 amino acids. V gave up 4 bases and J gave up 0 bases, with 7 bases separating them. CDR3 DNA: TGTGCCAGCAGCCGAGGGCTCTCTGGAAACACCATATATTTT. It is translated as CASSRGLSGNTIYF. The variable domain in full, with the rest retrieved from reference TRBV14 and TRBJ1-3, is EAGVTQFPSHSVIEKGQTVTLRCDPISGHDNLYWYRRVMGKEIKFLLHFVKESKQDESGMPNNRFLAERTGGTYSTLKVQPAELEDSGVYFCASSRGLSGNTIYFGEGSWLTVV.

With respect to this clone: Other DNA sequences in this specimen translate into the identical CDR3. The gene calls are TRBV19 and TRBJ1-4; D is uncertain. The CDR3 sequence is 14 residues long. Trimming removed 3 bases from V and 0 bases from J, with 5 bases in between. Germline loops: CDR1 LNHDA, CDR2 SQIVND (reference sequence). The CDR3 DNA follows: TGTGCCAGTAGTATCCGGGCAACTAATGAAAAACTGTTTTTT. It specifies CASSIRATNEKLFF.

This chain connects TRBV6-4 to TRBJ2-1; D unclear. This CDR3 has 14 residues. From germline, CDR1 is MRHNA and CDR2 SNTAGT. Trimming cost V 0 bases and J 3 bases, with 6 bases left between them. CDR3 sequence (DNA): TGTGCCAGCAGTGACTCGAGTGACTACAATGAGCAGTTCTTC. Residues: CASSDSSDYNEQFF.

The chain is built from TRBV7-2 and TRBJ2-1; TRBD2 might be the D (5 bases). Between the trimmed V and J ends, which lost 1 base and 1 base, there was a span of 17 bases. The CDR3 is 18 residues long. Germline assignment: CDR1 SGHTA and CDR2 FQGNSA. CDR3 residues: CASSLGQPPSFSYNEQFF. CDR3 DNA: TGTGCCAGCAGCTTAGGGCAGCCCCCTAGCTTTTCCTACAATGAGCAGTTCTTC.

The V and J genes are TRBV9 and TRBJ2-3; 9 nucleotides match TRBD2. Trimming at V came to 2 bases and at J to 4 bases, leaving 2 bases not matched to a gene. The CDR3 spans 14 residues. In germline, CDR1 is SGDLS, CDR2 YYNGEE. This CDR3 is CASSVSGSSDTQYF. The DNA for the CDR3 is TGTGCCAGCAGCGTTAGCGGGAGCTCAGATACGCAGTATTTT.

V is TRBV2 and J is TRBJ2-7; D might be TRBD1 (6 bases). Germline values: CDR1 SNHLY, CDR2 FYNNEI. V lost 4 bases, J lost 1 base, and 8 bases lay in between. This CDR3 has 13 residues. The CDR3 protein is CASSAGVSYEQYF. CDR3 sequence (DNA): TGTGCCAGCAGTGCAGGGGTTTCCTACGAGCAGTACTTC.

This clone has just a few counts. The CDR3 sequence: CASSPRTLSSYEQYF. As DNA, the CDR3 is TGTGCCAGCAGCCCACGGACACTTAGCTCCTACGAGCAGTACTTC. This chain uses TRBV5-6 with TRBJ2-7, with D tentatively TRBD1 (5 bases). The CDR3 has 15 amino acids. Deletions cut 4 bases from V and 0 bases from J, with 14 bases between. Germline V gene data show CDR1 as SGHDT and CDR2 as YYEEEE.